These 19 T cell receptor beta chains originate from one sample sequenced in a study of T cells in Graves' hyperthyroidism and ophthalmopathy. The CDR3 regions of TCR beta were amplified from RNA transcripts. The TCR CDR3 first-round RT-PCR relied on the HTBI primer set. TCRdb reanalysed the multiplex PCR reads using MiXCR and keeps one entry per CDR3 protein. The sample lists about half a million distinct CDR3 sequences; 20% were seen once. Material: blood. These receptors were collected from a man in his forties or fifties with Graves' ophthalmopathy.

The V and J genes are TRBV29-1 and TRBJ2-5; 8 bases line up with TRBD1. V shed 6 bases and J 4 bases; nucleotides not matched to a gene: 4. Germline V gives CDR1 SQVTM, CDR2 ANQGSEA. CDR3 length: 12 residues. This chain's CDR3 is CSVDRGGETQYF. Here the CDR3 DNA reads TGCAGCGTCGACAGGGGAGGAGAGACCCAGTACTTC.

As regards this clonotype: A much larger clone lies a single base off, so this may be a read error. The rearrangement joins TRBV6-1 to TRBJ2-7; 9 nucleotides align to TRBD1. Germline lookup yields CDR1 MNHNS and CDR2 SASEGT. The CDR3 sequence is 13 residues long. Trimming removed 6 bases from V and 6 bases from J; junction bases left unmatched: 6. Here the CDR3 reads CASSGTGKAEQYF. The CDR3 region has the DNA TGTGCCAGCAGCGGGACAGGGAAGGCCGAGCAGTACTTC.

The CDR3 sequence: CASSDGLAGDSTDTQYF. CDR3 sequence (DNA): TGTGCCAGCAGTGACGGACTAGCGGGAGACTCCACAGATACGCAGTATTTT. V gene TRBV2 combines with J gene TRBJ2-3; TRBD2 agrees at 13 bases. The CDR3 runs to 17 residues. Germline V gene data show CDR1 as SNHLY and CDR2 as FYNNEI. The V and J ends lost 3 bases and 2 bases, in that order; junction bases with no gene match: 5. Full variable domain (missing parts from reference TRBV2 and TRBJ2-3): EPEVTQTPSHQVTQMGQEVILRCVPISNHLYFYWYRQILGQKVEFLVSFYNNEISEKSEIFDDQFSVERPDGSNFTLKIRSTKLEDSAMYFCASSDGLAGDSTDTQYFGPGTRLTVL.

This clonotype occurred a few times. The genes are TRBV20-1 and TRBJ2-7, with 10 bases matching TRBD1. V trimming: 8 bases; J trimming: 4 bases; junction bases outside the gene matches: 11. Germline CDR1 and CDR2: DFQATT and SNEGSKA (reference sequence). CDR3 size: 14 residues. This CDR3 reads CSTDKTGGFYEQYF. CDR3 bases: TGCAGTACCGACAAGACAGGGGGCTTTTACGAGCAGTACTTC.

The V call is TRBV7-9, the J call TRBJ1-6; D gene uncertain. Germline values: CDR1 SEHNR, CDR2 FQNEAQ (reference sequence). The CDR3 covers 16 residues. The V gene lost 5 bases and the J gene lost 14 bases, with 25 bases spanning the gap. The CDR3 bases are TGTGCCAGCAGCCCCCGTGTGGGAGACCGCGGTCAATCCCTCCACTTT. Translated: CASSPRVGDRGQSLHF.

The V call is TRBV4-2, the J call TRBJ2-7, with 8 bases matching TRBD2. CDR3 length: 14 residues. In germline, CDR1 is LGHNA, CDR2 YNFKEQ. The V and J ends lost 5 bases and 5 bases, in that order; junction bases with no gene match: 8. CDR3 in DNA: TGTGCCAGCAGCGGGCCTAGCGGGTTAAACGAGCAGTACTTC. Translated: CASSGPSGLNEQYF.

This sequence joins TRBV28 and TRBJ2-4; no clear D. Germline V gene data show CDR1 as MDHEN and CDR2 as SYDVKM. Between the trimmed V and J ends, which lost 0 bases and 0 bases, there was a span of 12 bases. The CDR3 contains 17 residues. The CDR3 reads CASSLWNNPLAKNIQYF. CDR3 bases: TGTGCCAGCAGTTTATGGAATAACCCGCTAGCCAAAAACATTCAGTACTTC.

The rearrangement links TRBV6-1 to TRBJ2-2; D possibly corresponds to TRBD2 (5 bases). The CDR3 totals 14 residues. The V end was cut by 4 bases, the J end by 4 bases, with 10 bases between. Germline CDR1 MNHNS, CDR2 SASEGT. In nucleotides, the CDR3 is TGTGCCAGCAGTGGGGAGTTCGGCACCGGGGAGCTGTTTTTT. It encodes CASSGEFGTGELFF.

This clonotype was counted only a few times. This rearrangement joins TRBV5-1 to TRBJ2-7, with TRBD1 as a possible D gene (6 bases). CDR3 size: 12 residues. The germline gives CDR1 SGHRS, CDR2 YFSETQ. The V and J ends lost 1 base and 7 bases respectively, with 9 bases between them. Here the CDR3 reads CASSLLGQEQYF. The CDR3 DNA follows: TGCGCCAGCAGCTTGTTGGGACAAGAGCAGTACTTC.

This clonotype was detected only a few times. The V call is TRBV6-5, the J call TRBJ1-5, with D unresolved. This CDR3 is 14 amino acids long. CDR1 is MNHEY and CDR2 is SVGAGI in the germline V gene. Trimming removed 0 bases at V and 4 bases at J, with 7 bases between. CDR3 DNA sequence: TGTGCCAGCAGTTACTCTTCACAAAATCAGCCCCAGCATTTT. Encoded protein: CASSYSSQNQPQHF.

This chain links TRBV29-1 with TRBJ2-3; D not certain. V was shortened by 2 bases and J by 2 bases, with 8 bases between the two germline ends. The CDR3 consists of 13 residues. Germline CDR1 reads SQVTM; CDR2 reads ANQGSEA. The CDR3, as DNA: TGCAGCGTTGAAAGTTCAGCCACAGATACGCAGTATTTT. Translated, it gives CSVESSATDTQYF.

A remark on this clonotype: This may come from a read error, since a much larger clone is one base off. The gene calls are TRBV7-8 and TRBJ2-4; D is perhaps TRBD1 (6 bases). The CDR3 consists of 14 residues. Germline V gene sequence: CDR1 SGHVS, CDR2 FQNEAQ. V shed 1 base and J shed 7 bases, with 11 bases lying between them. The CDR3 protein is CASSLEAGENIQYF. CDR3 bases: TGTGCCAGCAGCTTAGAGGCAGGGGAGAACATTCAGTACTTC.

This clonotype was detected only a few times. V and J are TRBV9 and TRBJ1-2; no clear D gene. Trimming stripped 0 bases from V and 0 bases from J, with 6 bases between. The germline CDR1 and CDR2 sequences are SGDLS and YYNGEE. This CDR3 is 14 amino acids long. Here the CDR3 reads CASSVGVANYGYTF. CDR3 nucleotide sequence: TGTGCCAGCAGCGTAGGGGTAGCTAACTATGGCTACACCTTC. Full variable domain (outside the CDR3, taken from reference TRBV9 and TRBJ1-2): DSGVTQTPKHLITATGQRVTLRCSPRSGDLSVYWYQQSLDQGLQFLIQYYNGEERAKGNILERFSAQQFPDLHSELNLSSLELGDSALYFCASSVGVANYGYTFGSGTRLTVV.

In this sample, this clonotype turned up many times. This chain joins TRBV18 and TRBJ1-2, with D unclear. The CDR3 contains 13 residues. CDR1 KGHSH and CDR2 LQKENI come from the germline V gene. V lost 4 bases, J lost 5 bases, and 11 bases lay in between. The CDR3 bases are TGTGCCAGCTCACGTGGGGATTCGTATGGCTACACCTTC. Translating it yields CASSRGDSYGYTF.

The genes are TRBV5-8 and TRBJ1-1, with a weak D call TRBD1 (5 bases). CDR3 length: 13 residues. CDR1 and CDR2 (germline): SGHTS, YDEGEE. V lost 5 bases and J 1 base, leaving 9 bases between the germline ends. CDR3: CASRFGQNTEAFF. CDR3 DNA: TGTGCCAGCAGGTTTGGACAGAACACTGAAGCTTTCTTT.

The chain links TRBV5-1 to TRBJ2-7; no firm D call. CDR1 is SGHRS and CDR2 is YFSETQ in the germline V gene. Trimming left V 0 bases short and J 0 bases short, with 4 bases between. This CDR3 spans 13 amino acids. CDR3: CASSLVDSYEQYF. CDR3 nucleotide sequence: TGCGCCAGCAGCTTGGTCGACTCCTACGAGCAGTACTTC.

This clonotype was counted once. Relative to the germline gene, one junction end is altered; a read error may explain this. This chain uses TRBV13 with TRBJ2-7, with no clear D. The CDR3 is 14 amino acids. Germline CDR1 reads PRHDT; CDR2 reads FYEKMQ (reference sequence). The CDR3: CASSPGASSYKQYF. The CDR3 bases are TGTGCCAGCAGCCCCGGAGCAAGCTCCTACAAGCAGTACTTC.

This clonotype was counted a few times. V is TRBV27 and J is TRBJ1-1; no reliable D call. The V gene lost 2 bases and the J gene lost 1 base, with 11 bases spanning the gap. The CDR3 is 15 amino acids. Germline V gene sequence: CDR1 MNHEY, CDR2 SMNVEV (reference sequence). In DNA, the CDR3 is TGTGCCAGCAGTTTAGGAGGTAACCGGAACACTGAAGCTTTCTTT. This gives the protein CASSLGGNRNTEAFF.

This clonotype has at least ten counts. The gene calls are TRBV20-1 and TRBJ2-4; TRBD2 matches 11 bases. The length of the CDR3 is 15 residues. Germline V CDR1 and CDR2: DFQATT, SNEGSKA (reference sequence). V lost 3 bases and J lost 6; bases outside the gene matches: 7. CDR3 nucleotides: TGCAGTGCTAGCTTAGCGGGAGGGGTGGGAAACATTCAGTACTTC. This sequence encodes CSASLAGGVGNIQYF.